Presented here are 32 T cell receptor beta chains from one specimen sequenced in a study of blood T cell repertoires in COVID-19. Here immunoSEQ multiplex PCR was the method, and the copy in TCRdb shows in-frame clones only, minus some. The sample lists some 300,000 clones; more than 75% were seen once. What was sequenced was PBMCs or T cells enriched from blood (not recorded which). All receptors come from a woman aged 60-75 years in a cohort exposed to, infected with or recovered from COVID-19 (not recorded which).

This clone was detected only once. The chain has TRBV5-1 and TRBJ1-3, with D uncertain. The V and J ends lost 0 bases and 1 base respectively, with 8 bases between them. Per the germline V gene, CDR1 is SGHRS and CDR2 is YFSETQ. The CDR3 covers 15 residues. This CDR3 reads CASSLERNSGNTIYF. The CDR3 DNA follows: TGCGCCAGCAGCTTGGAGCGGAATTCTGGAAACACCATATATTTT.

The chain carries TRBV19 and TRBJ2-2, with D perhaps TRBD2 (5 bases). Trimming left V 6 bases short and J 3 bases short, with 17 bases between. This CDR3 has 16 amino acids. In germline, CDR1 is LNHDA, CDR2 SQIVND (reference sequence). DNA of the CDR3: TGTGCCAGTAGATTGGATAGAGGGCCGGACACCGGGGAGCTGTTTTTT. It encodes CASRLDRGPDTGELFF.

The rearrangement uses TRBV9 and TRBJ1-2; D gene ambiguous. Trimming cost V 4 bases and J 4 bases, with 23 bases left between them. CDR1 SGDLS and CDR2 YYNGEE come from the germline V gene. The CDR3 is made up of 17 amino acids. Written as DNA, the CDR3 is TGTGCCAGCAGCCCTGGATTGGAGGGTCTAAGAAGCTATGGCTACACCTTC. Its translation: CASSPGLEGLRSYGYTF.

V usage is TRBV18 and J usage is TRBJ2-1, with TRBD1 matching over 9 bases. V was clipped by 3 bases and J by 7 bases; unmatched bases: 10. Germline V gene data show CDR1 as KGHSH and CDR2 as LQKENI. The CDR3 has 16 residues. The CDR3 DNA reads TGTGCCAGCTCACCCCCCGGGACAGGGTATGGGAATGAGCAGTTCTTC. Protein: CASSPPGTGYGNEQFF.

The V gene is TRBV28, the J gene TRBJ1-5; 7 bases are shared with TRBD1. This CDR3 has 14 residues. V gave up 6 bases and J gave up 4 bases; unmatched junction bases: 6. Germline V gene data show CDR1 as MDHEN and CDR2 as SYDVKM. The CDR3 DNA reads TGTGCCAGCAGGAACAGGGGTGGGAATCAGCCCCAGCATTTT. Its translation is CASRNRGGNQPQHF.

The V and J genes are TRBV5-6 and TRBJ1-5, with D perhaps matching TRBD1 (5 bases). V gave up 4 bases and J gave up 5 bases, with 13 bases separating them. Germline V gene lookup returns CDR1 SGHDT and CDR2 YYEEEE. The CDR3 consists of 14 residues. CDR3 region: CASSRGGEHQPQHF. CDR3 bases: TGTGCCAGCAGCCGGGGGGGTGAGCATCAGCCCCAGCATTTT.

This clone was picked up many times. The V call is TRBV2, the J call TRBJ2-1; 9 bases line up with TRBD2. Per germline, CDR1 SNHLY and CDR2 FYNNEI. V lost 4 bases, J lost 3 bases, and 4 bases stayed unmatched. The CDR3 contains 15 residues. The CDR3 region has the DNA TGTGCCAGCAGTGCCGAGCGGGAGGTCTACAATGAGCAGTTCTTC. Protein: CASSAEREVYNEQFF.

This chain connects TRBV11-3 to TRBJ2-1, with TRBD1 matching over 7 bases. CDR3 length: 14 residues. Germline V gives CDR1 SGHNT, CDR2 YENEEA. Germline trimming cut 4 bases from V and 5 bases from J; bases unmatched to any gene: 5. As DNA, the CDR3 is TGTGCCAGCAGCTCCCGACAGGGTAACAATGAGCAGTTCTTC. Translated, it gives CASSSRQGNNEQFF.

V is TRBV28 and J is TRBJ1-5; TRBD1 might be the D (6 bases). With 6 bases removed from V and 0 bases from J, the gap between germline ends came to 12 bases. Germline V gives CDR1 MDHEN, CDR2 SYDVKM. This CDR3 region has 15 residues. The CDR3 coding sequence is TGTGCCAGCAGATACAGGGTTGGTAGCAATCAGCCCCAGCATTTT. Amino acids: CASRYRVGSNQPQHF.

This clone was observed a handful of times. The chain carries TRBV15 and TRBJ1-2, with D maybe TRBD1 (5 bases). The germline gives CDR1 LNHNV, CDR2 YYDKDF (reference sequence). The CDR3 runs to 15 residues. Trimming took off 1 base at V and 5 bases at J, with 14 bases between the two ends. The CDR3 spells CATSRGAEGRYGYTF. In DNA form, the CDR3 reads TGTGCCACCAGCAGAGGGGCAGAGGGGAGGTATGGCTACACCTTC.

The CDR3: CASSFWQALDTQYF. CDR3 nucleotides: TGTGCCAGCAGTTTTTGGCAGGCACTAGATACGCAGTATTTT. The chain recombines TRBV27 with TRBJ2-3; D gene uncertain. The length of the CDR3 is 14 residues. Germline-derived CDR1 and CDR2 are MNHEY and SMNVEV (reference sequence). The germline V and J ends were trimmed by 3 bases and 5 bases, with 12 bases remaining between them.

The V and J genes are TRBV4-1 and TRBJ2-7, with D tentatively TRBD1 (5 bases). The CDR3 spans 15 residues. Germline CDR1 is MGHRA and CDR2 is YSYEKL. Trimming left V 0 bases short and J 2 bases short, with 11 bases between. CDR3 in amino acids: CASSQEFGRAYEQYF. The CDR3 DNA reads TGCGCCAGCAGCCAAGAATTCGGCAGGGCCTACGAGCAGTACTTC.

This sequence joins TRBV5-1 and TRBJ2-7; 7 positions match TRBD1. With 0 bases clipped from V and 5 bases from J, the junction kept 2 bases outside the gene matches. Germline V gene lookup returns CDR1 SGHRS and CDR2 YFSETQ. This CDR3 comprises 13 residues. CDR3 in amino acids: CASSLGQGNEQYF. The CDR3 DNA follows: TGCGCCAGCAGCTTGGGACAGGGCAACGAGCAGTACTTC.

The chain carries TRBV28 and TRBJ2-6, with TRBD1 matching 8 bases. This CDR3 comprises 19 residues. Germline CDR1 and CDR2: MDHEN and SYDVKM. J lost 0 bases, V lost 4 bases, and 11 bases had no gene match. The CDR3 sequence: CASSYHGQGEVSGANVLTF. The CDR3 DNA is TGTGCCAGCAGTTACCATGGACAGGGTGAAGTCTCTGGGGCCAACGTCCTGACTTTC.

This clone appeared once. V usage is TRBV28 and J usage is TRBJ1-4, with TRBD1 as a possible D gene (6 bases). Looked up from germline, CDR1 is MDHEN and CDR2 is SYDVKM. This CDR3 region has 14 residues. The V end lost 4 bases, the J end lost 2 bases, and 8 bases lay between the germline ends. The CDR3, as DNA: TGTGCCAGCAGTTCCCAGGGGACTAATGAAAAACTGTTTTTT. Protein product: CASSSQGTNEKLFF.

In DNA form, the CDR3 reads TGTGCCAGCACTATTCGGACAGGGAGTCATCAGCCCCAGCATTTT. Its protein product is CASTIRTGSHQPQHF. The chain couples TRBV6-1 to TRBJ1-5; 8 bases are a match to TRBD1. The CDR3 covers 15 residues. Germline V CDR1 and CDR2: MNHNS, SASEGT. J gave up 5 bases and V 7 bases, and 10 bases lay outside the gene matches.

The chain couples TRBV2 to TRBJ2-1; D might be TRBD2 (5 bases). V gave up 10 bases and J gave up 0 bases, with 10 bases separating them. Germline V lookup: CDR1 SNHLY, CDR2 FYNNEI. This CDR3 spans 13 amino acids. The CDR3 bases are TGTGCCAACCGGGATCACTCCTACAATGAGCAGTTCTTC. Amino acid sequence: CANRDHSYNEQFF. The variable domain in full, completed from reference TRBV2 and TRBJ2-1, reads EPEVTQTPSHQVTQMGQEVILRCVPISNHLYFYWYRQILGQKVEFLVSFYNNEISEKSEIFDDQFSVERPDGSNFTLKIRSTKLEDSAMYFCANRDHSYNEQFFGPGTRLTVL.

The rearrangement uses TRBV7-2 and TRBJ1-3, with D perhaps TRBD1 (5 bases). Trimming stripped 5 bases from V and 0 bases from J, with 11 bases between. CDR3 size: 15 residues. Germline lookup yields CDR1 SGHTA and CDR2 FQGNSA. The CDR3 DNA sequence: TGTGCCAGCAGCGCCGGGACTGTCTCTGGAAACACCATATATTTT. Translation gives CASSAGTVSGNTIYF.

This chain joins TRBV6-4 and TRBJ1-3; possible D gene TRBD1, 5 bases. The CDR3 loop spans 15 amino acids. Germline CDR1 reads MRHNA; CDR2 reads SNTAGT. V lost 9 bases and J lost 0, with 15 bases in between. CDR3 coding DNA: TGTGCCAGGAGGGGAGGGATCCGCTCTGGAAACACCATATATTTT. Translating gives CARRGGIRSGNTIYF.

The rearrangement uses TRBV7-9 and TRBJ1-1, with 9 bases fitting TRBD1. J gave up 1 base and V 1 base, and 1 base lay outside the gene matches. Germline V gene data show CDR1 as SEHNR and CDR2 as FQNEAQ (reference sequence). This CDR3 spans 15 amino acids. The CDR3 coding sequence is TGTGCCAGCAGCTTAGGACAGGGGGGGAACACTGAAGCTTTCTTT. This gives the protein CASSLGQGGNTEAFF.

This rearrangement joins TRBV7-8 to TRBJ2-1; a possible D gene is TRBD2 (5 bases). Trimming removed 5 bases from V and 4 bases from J, with 15 bases in between. This CDR3 is built from 15 residues. Per the germline V gene, CDR1 is SGHVS and CDR2 is FQNEAQ. The CDR3, as DNA: TGTGCCAGCAGCCTAAAGGCGGGCCGTTACAATGAGCAGTTCTTC. Protein: CASSLKAGRYNEQFF.

The chain combines TRBV5-8 with TRBJ1-5, with no clear D. The germline V and J ends were trimmed by 0 bases and 3 bases, with 10 bases remaining between them. CDR3 length: 15 amino acids. Germline V gene data show CDR1 as SGHTS and CDR2 as YDEGEE. The CDR3 loop reads CASSLGGRLNQPQHF. The CDR3, as DNA: TGTGCCAGCAGCTTGGGCGGCCGGCTCAATCAGCCCCAGCATTTT.

This chain connects TRBV30 to TRBJ2-7, with D maybe TRBD2 (5 bases). CDR1 is GTSNPN and CDR2 is SVGIG in the germline V gene (reference sequence). The CDR3 is 15 residues long. V lost 0 bases, J lost 7 bases, and 19 bases lay in between. The CDR3: CAWSVTASRTGEQYF. DNA for the CDR3: TGTGCCTGGAGTGTTACAGCCTCCCGGACGGGGGAGCAGTACTTC.

The gene calls are TRBV25-1 and TRBJ2-1; a weak D match, TRBD2 (6 bases). Germline V lookup: CDR1 MGHDK, CDR2 SYGVNS. The CDR3 extends over 17 amino acids. V was pared by 2 bases and J by 1 base, with 15 bases between. The CDR3 spells CASSEGGLAPSYNEQFF. CDR3 nucleotide sequence: TGTGCCAGCAGTGAAGGCGGTCTAGCGCCGTCCTACAATGAGCAGTTCTTC.

The V call is TRBV4-2, the J call TRBJ2-7; TRBD1 is a possible D gene (5 bases). The CDR3 sequence is 15 residues long. V gave up 1 base and J gave up 2 bases, with 12 bases separating them. Germline assignment: CDR1 LGHNA and CDR2 YNFKEQ. CDR3 sequence reads: CASSQGAGATYEQYF. Written as DNA, the CDR3 is TGTGCCAGCAGCCAAGGCGCTGGGGCAACCTACGAGCAGTACTTC.

This clone appeared a single time. The rearrangement uses TRBV28 and TRBJ1-3, with D possibly TRBD1 on 5 matching bases. The germline V gene encodes CDR1 MDHEN and CDR2 SYDVKM. The CDR3 covers 16 residues. V lost 5 bases and J lost 3, with 17 bases in between. Here the CDR3 reads CASSLRTLGSGNTIYF. The CDR3 DNA sequence: TGTGCCAGCAGTCTGAGGACACTCGGCAGTGGAAACACCATATATTTT.

This chain uses TRBV9 with TRBJ2-7, with 7 bases lining up with TRBD1. This CDR3 is built from 13 residues. Germline V gene data show CDR1 as SGDLS and CDR2 as YYNGEE. Losses at the gene ends were 3 bases for V and 3 bases for J; bases not matched to a gene: 3. The CDR3 DNA follows: TGTGCCAGCAGCGAGGGACAGTACTACGAGCAGTACTTC. Its translation: CASSEGQYYEQYF.

The gene calls are TRBV24-1 and TRBJ1-5; D perhaps matches TRBD1 (6 bases). Germline loops: CDR1 KGHDR, CDR2 SFDVKD. V lost 4 bases, J lost 7 bases, and 13 bases lay in between. There are 14 residues in the CDR3. As DNA, the CDR3 is TGTGCCACCAGTGACCATACGGGGGGCCAGCCCCAGCATTTT. Translating gives CATSDHTGGQPQHF.

This sequence joins TRBV4-1 and TRBJ2-1; TRBD2 is a possible D gene (5 bases). Germline V gives CDR1 MGHRA, CDR2 YSYEKL. V gave up 1 base and J gave up 9 bases, with 22 bases separating them. This CDR3 has 17 residues. The CDR3: CASSQAGERISSPEQFF. CDR3 bases: TGCGCCAGCAGCCAAGCGGGCGAGCGGATCTCCTCTCCTGAGCAGTTCTTC.

This chain connects TRBV9 to TRBJ2-7; D perhaps matches TRBD1 (6 bases). The germline V gene has CDR1 SGDLS and CDR2 YYNGEE. V was pared by 2 bases and J by 2 bases, with 14 bases between. The CDR3 is 15 amino acids. The CDR3 is CASSVDQGPTYEQYF. CDR3 in DNA: TGTGCCAGCAGCGTGGATCAGGGGCCCACCTACGAGCAGTACTTC.

This clone was seen just once. V is TRBV27 and J is TRBJ2-1; 9 positions agree with TRBD1. CDR1 MNHEY and CDR2 SMNVEV come from the germline V gene (reference sequence). V was pared by 4 bases and J by 0 bases, with 4 bases of the junction left unmatched. This CDR3 has 16 residues. This chain's CDR3 is CASSSQGAHSYNEQFF. In DNA, the CDR3 is TGTGCCAGCAGTTCACAGGGGGCCCACTCCTACAATGAGCAGTTCTTC.

The chain couples TRBV12-3 or TRBV12-4 to TRBJ1-3; D remains unclear. The CDR3 length is 13 residues. V was pared by 5 bases and J by 1 base, with 6 bases between. In DNA form, the CDR3 reads TGTGCCAGCAGTCCCTCTTCTGGAAACACCATATATTTT. Protein sequence: CASSPSSGNTIYF.